These 5 T cell receptor beta chains were sequenced from one sample in a study of blood T cell repertoires in COVID-19. The method was immunoSEQ multiplex PCR; TCRdb's version includes in-frame clones alone and lacks a portion of them. The sample records around 250,000 clones, approximately 90% being singletons. Specimen: PBMCs or T cells enriched from blood (not recorded which). The source is a human donor in a cohort exposed to, infected with or recovered from COVID-19 (not recorded which). The donor label of this sample is uncertain.

The chain has TRBV30 and TRBJ1-2; 8 nucleotides agree with TRBD1. There are 12 residues in the CDR3. The ends lost 2 bases at V and 8 bases at J; junction bases unmatched: 4. Germline CDR1 is GTSNPN and CDR2 is SVGIG (reference sequence). CDR3 DNA sequence: TGTGCCTGGAGTACCGGACAGGGAGGCTACACCTTC. Translation gives CAWSTGQGGYTF.

The chain uses TRBV9 and TRBJ1-3, with 9 positions matching TRBD1. Trimming took 0 bases from V and 1 from J; bases not matched to a gene: 5. CDR1 SGDLS and CDR2 YYNGEE come from the germline V gene. The CDR3 is made up of 17 amino acids. The CDR3 DNA reads TGTGCCAGCAGCGTAGCAACCGGGACAGGGTCTGGAAACACCATATATTTT. It specifies CASSVATGTGSGNTIYF.

The chain uses TRBV10-2 and TRBJ2-6, with 11 bases aligning to TRBD2. V shed 6 bases and J 0 bases; nucleotides not matched to a gene: 7. The CDR3 extends over 18 amino acids. Germline lookup yields CDR1 WSHSY and CDR2 SAAADI. DNA of the CDR3: TGCGCCAGCAGGGCTAGCGGGGGGCTAAGCTCTGGGGCCAACGTCCTGACTTTC. Translation: CASRASGGLSSGANVLTF.

The J gene is TRBJ2-2, the V gene TRBV19; unclear D gene. CDR3 size: 14 residues. Germline CDR1 is LNHDA and CDR2 is SQIVND (reference sequence). The V gene lost 2 bases and the J gene lost 6 bases, with 10 bases spanning the gap. The CDR3 loop reads CASSIRLHPGELFF. In DNA form, the CDR3 reads TGTGCCAGTAGTATACGACTCCATCCCGGGGAGCTGTTTTTT.

This clone was observed a handful of times. J is TRBJ2-1 and V is TRBV2; 7 bases agree with TRBD1. This CDR3 is 12 amino acids long. After removal of 6 bases from V and 11 bases from J, the junction contained 7 bases not matched to a gene. Germline loops: CDR1 SNHLY, CDR2 FYNNEI. The CDR3 sequence: CASSLQGRQQFF. In DNA form, the CDR3 reads TGTGCCAGCAGCCTACAGGGGCGTCAGCAGTTCTTC.